Shown below are 25 T cell receptor beta chains from a single sample sequenced in a study of graft-versus-host responses after intestinal transplantation. The table came from immunoSEQ multiplex PCR; TCRdb's copy has only in-frame clones and leaves some out. The table has over 65,000 clones, 91% seen once. Which antigens these TCRs recognize remains unknown. The specimen comprised unstimulated CD8+ T cells sorted from spleen or lymph node cells, sampled before transplant. These receptors were collected from a human donor who was the organ donor for an intestinal transplant.

The chain joins TRBV7-3 to TRBJ2-3; either TRBD1 or TRBD2 may supply D (6 bases each). This CDR3 is 15 amino acids long. V lost 2 bases to trimming and J lost 3 bases, with 12 bases between them. Germline CDR1 and CDR2: SGHTA and FQGTGA. The CDR3 spells CASSLVGGGTDTQYF. The CDR3 DNA is TGTGCCAGCAGCTTAGTAGGAGGGGGGACAGATACGCAGTATTTT.

The chain combines TRBV15 with TRBJ2-1; a weak D match, TRBD2 (6 bases). Trimming pared 5 bases from V and 5 bases from J, leaving 13 bases between. Germline V lookup: CDR1 LNHNV, CDR2 YYDKDF (reference sequence). The CDR3 has 14 amino acids. CDR3 loop: CATSFTGGDNEQFF. The CDR3 coding sequence is TGTGCCACCAGCTTCACCGGGGGAGACAATGAGCAGTTCTTC. The variable domain in full, with the rest retrieved from reference TRBV15 and TRBJ2-1, is DAMVIQNPRYQVTQFGKPVTLSCSQTLNHNVMYWYQQKSSQAPKLLFHYYDKDFNNEADTPDNFQSRRPNTSFCFLDIRSPGLGDTAMYLCATSFTGGDNEQFFGPGTRLTVL.

This clone came up once. The chain links TRBV10-2 to TRBJ2-5; possibly TRBD1 for D (6 bases). This CDR3 contains 18 residues. Germline V CDR1 and CDR2: WSHSY, SAAADI. V shed 0 bases and J shed 2 bases, with 19 bases lying between them. The CDR3 DNA follows: TGCGCCAGCAGTGAGTCGGGAACAGGGAATGGGTTACAAGAGACCCAGTACTTC. This sequence encodes CASSESGTGNGLQETQYF.

The chain joins TRBV14 to TRBJ2-3, with TRBD1 as a possible D gene (5 bases). Between the trimmed V and J ends, which lost 0 bases and 2 bases, there was a span of 9 bases. This CDR3 comprises 15 residues. CDR1 and CDR2 from the germline V gene are SGHDN and FVKESK. CDR3 loop: CASSQDRVNTDTQYF. CDR3 nucleotides: TGTGCCAGCAGCCAAGACAGGGTAAACACAGATACGCAGTATTTT.

The V and J genes are TRBV18 and TRBJ1-2; D gene ambiguous. V gave up 1 base and J gave up 8 bases, with 17 bases separating them. CDR3 size: 15 residues. Germline-derived CDR1 and CDR2 are KGHSH and LQKENI. The CDR3 sequence: CASSPLWQPPRGYTF. DNA for the CDR3: TGTGCCAGCTCACCACTTTGGCAGCCTCCAAGAGGCTACACCTTC.

The chain carries TRBV6-6 and TRBJ2-7, with a weak D call TRBD1 (5 bases). Germline lookup yields CDR1 MNHNY and CDR2 SVGAGI (reference sequence). V was clipped by 2 bases and J by 0 bases, with 11 bases between them. This CDR3 is built from 15 residues. DNA of the CDR3: TGTGCCAGCAGTTACGGGGCAGCCATCTCCTACGAGCAGTACTTC. Translated: CASSYGAAISYEQYF.

This chain joins TRBV11-3 and TRBJ1-1; D may be TRBD1 (5 bases). V was cut by 3 bases and J by 0 bases, with 11 bases left in between. This CDR3 contains 15 residues. Germline assignment: CDR1 SGHNT and CDR2 YENEEA. CDR3 region: CASSFGGEVNTEAFF. The CDR3 DNA follows: TGTGCCAGCAGCTTTGGGGGAGAGGTGAACACTGAAGCTTTCTTT.

CDR3 sequence reads: CASSISSSTDTQYF. CDR3 in DNA: TGTGCCAGTAGTATCTCATCTTCCACAGATACGCAGTATTTT. This chain links TRBV19 with TRBJ2-3; D gene uncertain. The V gene lost 3 bases and the J gene lost 2 bases, with 9 bases spanning the gap. Germline values: CDR1 LNHDA, CDR2 SQIVND (reference sequence). The CDR3 is 14 amino acids.

V gene TRBV19 combines with J gene TRBJ2-1; 11 bases fit TRBD2. Germline CDR1 is LNHDA and CDR2 is SQIVND (reference sequence). This CDR3 contains 19 residues. V was clipped by 2 bases and J by 5 bases; unmatched bases: 14. The CDR3 loop is CASSILGLAAQGGHNEQFF. CDR3 in DNA: TGTGCCAGTAGTATATTGGGACTAGCGGCCCAGGGGGGACACAATGAGCAGTTCTTC.

The chain has TRBV5-4 and TRBJ2-1; maybe TRBD1 (6 bases). Trimming pared 2 bases from V and 6 bases from J, leaving 21 bases between. Germline loops: CDR1 SGHNT, CDR2 YYREEE (reference sequence). This CDR3 is built from 17 residues. CDR3 amino acids: CASSFPPGASELNEQFF. The CDR3, as DNA: TGTGCCAGCAGCTTTCCCCCAGGGGCTAGTGAGCTCAATGAGCAGTTCTTC.

The chain's CDR3 is CASSMRRQGDTGELFF. DNA of the CDR3: TGTGCCAGTAGTATGAGGCGACAGGGTGACACCGGGGAGCTGTTTTTT. The chain has TRBV19 and TRBJ2-2, with 7 nucleotides matching TRBD1. Per the germline V gene, CDR1 is LNHDA and CDR2 is SQIVND (reference sequence). This CDR3 spans 16 amino acids. V shed 3 bases, J shed 3 bases, and the junction held 7 bases outside the gene matches.

This chain uses TRBV5-5 with TRBJ2-7, with D perhaps being TRBD1 or TRBD2 (5 bases each). CDR3 length equals 16 residues. Trimming removed 4 bases from V and 2 bases from J, with 19 bases in between. Germline CDR1 reads SGHKS; CDR2 reads YYEKEE (reference sequence). The CDR3 bases are TGTGCCAGCAGCAGCGGAACAGGCGGTAACCCCTACGAGCAGTACTTC. This codes for CASSSGTGGNPYEQYF.

The V and J genes are TRBV5-5 and TRBJ2-3; no definite D call. The CDR3 contains 13 residues. V lost 2 bases to trimming and J lost 4 bases, with 8 bases between them. Germline lookup yields CDR1 SGHKS and CDR2 YYEKEE (reference sequence). CDR3 nucleotides: TGTGCCAGCAGCTTATACCCGCCAGATACGCAGTATTTT. This sequence encodes CASSLYPPDTQYF.

This chain links TRBV28 with TRBJ2-1; TRBD2 aligns across 9 bases. Germline V gene data show CDR1 as MDHEN and CDR2 as SYDVKM. CDR3 length: 15 residues. V gave up 2 bases and J gave up 5 bases; unmatched junction bases: 4. The chain's CDR3 is CASSLRLAAHNEQFF. The CDR3 DNA is TGTGCCAGCAGTTTAAGACTAGCGGCCCACAATGAGCAGTTCTTC.

This chain links TRBV4-1 with TRBJ1-1, with 11 nucleotides matching TRBD1. The V gene's germline CDR1 is MGHRA and CDR2 YSYEKL. The CDR3 contains 17 residues. The V gene end was trimmed by 3 bases and the J gene end by 3 bases; junction bases not matched to a gene: 9. CDR3 coding DNA: TGCGCCAGCAGCCAGGAGGACAGGGGGCATAGGGACACTGAAGCTTTCTTT. Translating it yields CASSQEDRGHRDTEAFF.

This clone was counted a single time. The V call is TRBV5-1, the J call TRBJ2-5; 10 nucleotides align to TRBD2. CDR3 length: 17 amino acids. The V segment lost 3 bases and the J segment 4 bases; nucleotides outside the gene matches: 12. CDR1 and CDR2 from the germline V gene are SGHRS and YFSETQ. The CDR3 DNA is TGCGCCAGCAGCTACCGCTCAGGACTAGCGGAGGGAGAGACCCAGTACTTC. This codes for CASSYRSGLAEGETQYF.

This rearrangement joins TRBV7-9 to TRBJ1-4; TRBD1 might be the D (5 bases). V gave up 3 bases and J gave up 8 bases, with 13 bases separating them. CDR3 length equals 14 residues. Germline lookup yields CDR1 SEHNR and CDR2 FQNEAQ (reference sequence). CDR3 protein: CASSFSGGREKLFF. DNA of the CDR3: TGTGCCAGCAGCTTCAGCGGGGGACGCGAAAAACTGTTTTTT.

The V and J genes are TRBV15 and TRBJ1-1; tentatively, D is TRBD1 (6 bases). V lost 0 bases and J 3 bases, leaving 14 bases between the germline ends. This CDR3 region has 16 residues. Germline assignment: CDR1 LNHNV and CDR2 YYDKDF (reference sequence). The CDR3 region is CATSRDKEYRDTEAFF. The CDR3 nucleotides read TGTGCCACCAGCAGAGATAAGGAGTACAGGGACACTGAAGCTTTCTTT.

This clone appeared a few times. The chain links TRBV6-5 to TRBJ2-5; D might be TRBD1 (6 bases). The J call may be mistaken, given a closer DNA end match to TRBJ2-7. This CDR3 contains 14 residues. Germline CDR1 and CDR2: MNHEY and SVGAGI. The CDR3 nucleotides read TGTGCCAGCGCCCCATGGGGGCACTCCTACGAGCAGTACTTC. This encodes CASAPWGHSYEQYF.

The rearrangement uses TRBV7-9 and TRBJ2-7; D is uncertain. In germline, CDR1 is SEHNR, CDR2 FQNEAQ (reference sequence). Trimming shortened V by 2 bases and J by 4 bases, and 12 bases separated the two germline ends. The CDR3 length is 14 residues. This CDR3 is CASSLFSDNYEQYF. The CDR3, as DNA: TGTGCCAGCAGCTTATTCTCGGATAATTACGAGCAGTACTTC.

This chain uses TRBV7-2 with TRBJ1-1; D gene unclear. Germline CDR1 SGHTA, CDR2 FQGNSA. This CDR3 has 15 residues. Trimming left V 0 bases short and J 4 bases short, with 12 bases between. The CDR3: CASSLAGRAGTEAFF. As DNA, the CDR3 is TGTGCCAGCAGCTTAGCCGGGCGGGCGGGCACTGAAGCTTTCTTT.

V and J are TRBV2 and TRBJ1-2, with D possibly TRBD1 on 5 matching bases. CDR3 size: 12 residues. V lost 8 bases to trimming and J lost 5 bases, with 12 bases between them. CDR1 and CDR2 (germline): SNHLY, FYNNEI. The CDR3, as DNA: TGTGCCAGCGCGGGGGGAGGGTATGGCTACACCTTC. Encoded protein: CASAGGGYGYTF. Complete variable domain (other parts from reference TRBV2 and TRBJ1-2): EPEVTQTPSHQVTQMGQEVILRCVPISNHLYFYWYRQILGQKVEFLVSFYNNEISEKSEIFDDQFSVERPDGSNFTLKIRSTKLEDSAMYFCASAGGGYGYTFGSGTRLTVV.

This clone was observed a single time. The chain couples TRBV15 to TRBJ1-6; unclear D gene. Deletions cut 6 bases from V and 8 bases from J, with 11 bases between. Looked up from germline, CDR1 is LNHNV and CDR2 is YYDKDF (reference sequence). This CDR3 spans 13 amino acids. The CDR3 sequence is CATSFSQYSPLHF. As DNA, the CDR3 is TGTGCCACCAGTTTTTCGCAATATTCACCCCTCCACTTT.

The DNA of the CDR3 is TGTGCCAGCAGCTCTTCAGGTAGCAATCAGCCCCAGCATTTT. Amino acids: CASSSSGSNQPQHF. This chain joins TRBV11-2 and TRBJ1-5; D unclear. This CDR3 spans 14 amino acids. V was clipped by 4 bases and J by 0 bases, with 7 bases between them. CDR1 and CDR2 (germline): SGHAT, FQNNGV.

The chain carries TRBV5-1 and TRBJ1-1; D is uncertain. Deletions cut 0 bases from V and 0 bases from J, with 3 bases between. The CDR3 sequence is 13 residues long. Germline V gene sequence: CDR1 SGHRS, CDR2 YFSETQ. The CDR3 loop reads CASSLGVNTEAFF. The CDR3 nucleotides are TGCGCCAGCAGCTTGGGGGTGAACACTGAAGCTTTCTTT.